This TCR beta chain stems from a study of blood T cell repertoires in COVID-19. Study as a whole: There were acute and convalescent COVID-19 samples, and they came from the United States, Italy and Spain. Nucleic acid was either cDNA or gDNA, and it came from T cells, B-cell-depleted T cells, or PBMCs.

The germline V gene has CDR1 SGHRS and CDR2 YFSETQ. Germline trimming cut 0 bases from V and 4 bases from J; bases unmatched to any gene: 6. This CDR3 is built from 16 residues. In the authors' methods: How many nucleated cells were present was estimated from reference gene primer amplification. Here immunoSEQ multiplex PCR was the method, and the copy in TCRdb shows in-frame clones only, minus some. V and J calls and clone size are those listed in that table; D and trimming were worked out from the DNA. This table holds about 110,000 clones, 70% to 85% found once. This clone was detected only once. The rearrangement joins TRBV5-1 to TRBJ2-1; 8 nucleotides line up with TRBD2. The receptor comes from an older woman with acute or convalescent COVID-19. The material sequenced was peripheral blood. As DNA, the CDR3 is TGCGCCAGCAGCTTGGGATTAGCGGGGACTTACAATGAGCAGTTCTTC. Amino acids: CASSLGLAGTYNEQFF. Filled out from reference TRBV5-1 and TRBJ2-1, the complete variable domain reads KAGVTQTPRYLIKTRGQQVTLSCSPISGHRSVSWYQQTPGQGLQFLFEYFSETQRNKGNFPGRFSGRQFSNSRSEMNVSTLELGDSALYLCASSLGLAGTYNEQFFGPGTRLTVL.